One and the same sample provided the 25 T cell receptor beta chains below, sequenced in a study of shared clonotypes between healthy human individuals. Profiled with immunoSEQ multiplex PCR; TCRdb holds only in-frame clones, not every one. The sample holds approximately 2.3 million clones, approximately 95% seen once. The source material was naive CD4+ T cells from PBMCs. Subset given: CD45RA+ positively selected. Receptor source: a man aged 18-30 years in good health. Some clones in this sample may be carry-over from other donors' samples.

J is TRBJ2-7 and V is TRBV7-2; 8 nucleotides line up with TRBD2. Germline V gene data show CDR1 as SGHTA and CDR2 as FQGNSA. V shed 5 bases, J shed 2 bases, and the junction held 8 bases outside the gene matches. The CDR3 is 15 residues long. The CDR3 DNA follows: TGTGCCAGCAGCCCCGAGAGTAGCGGGACCTACGAGCAGTACTTC. Translation: CASSPESSGTYEQYF.

The count of this clone is one. The rearrangement joins TRBV14 to TRBJ2-1; D is possibly TRBD2 (6 bases). CDR1 and CDR2 from the germline V gene are SGHDN and FVKESK. Trimming took off 4 bases at V and 2 bases at J, with 15 bases between the two ends. The CDR3 spans 16 residues. The CDR3 sequence is CASSLPGVGAYNEQFF. The DNA of the CDR3 is TGTGCCAGCAGCCTTCCGGGAGTGGGGGCCTACAATGAGCAGTTCTTC.

The rearrangement uses TRBV7-2 and TRBJ2-1, with D uncertain. Germline lookup yields CDR1 SGHTA and CDR2 FQGNSA. The CDR3 is 14 residues long. The V gene lost 5 bases and the J gene lost 4 bases, with 12 bases spanning the gap. The CDR3, as DNA: TGTGCCAGCAGCCCCGGCCGCGCGTACAATGAGCAGTTCTTC. This translates into CASSPGRAYNEQFF.

Note on this clone: Other DNA sequences in the same sample also yield this CDR3. The chain employs TRBV5-1 and TRBJ2-5; D not resolved. The germline CDR1 and CDR2 sequences are SGHRS and YFSETQ. V was trimmed by 4 bases and J by 1 base, leaving 8 bases between them. This CDR3 region has 13 residues. CDR3: CASSPGPQETQYF. DNA of the CDR3: TGCGCCAGCAGCCCCGGGCCCCAAGAGACCCAGTACTTC.

The chain joins TRBV11-2 to TRBJ1-2; weak D call: TRBD1 (5 bases). The CDR3 sequence is 15 residues long. The germline V and J ends were trimmed by 3 bases and 2 bases, with 13 bases remaining between them. The germline V gene has CDR1 SGHAT and CDR2 FQNNGV. The CDR3 loop is CASSLGQTINYGYTF. The CDR3 DNA reads TGTGCCAGCAGCTTGGGGCAGACTATAAACTATGGCTACACCTTC.

The chain employs TRBV6-6 and TRBJ2-7; 7 bases line up with TRBD1. The ends lost 0 bases at V and 1 base at J; junction bases unmatched: 3. The CDR3 consists of 15 residues. In germline, CDR1 is MNHNY, CDR2 SVGAGI (reference sequence). The chain's CDR3 is CASSYSGDRSYEQYF. The CDR3, as DNA: TGTGCCAGCAGTTACTCGGGGGACAGATCCTACGAGCAGTACTTC.

Worth noting for this clone: This CDR3 is also generated by other DNA sequences in the sample. The chain is built from TRBV5-1 and TRBJ2-7; D remains unclear. The germline V gene has CDR1 SGHRS and CDR2 YFSETQ. CDR3 length equals 14 residues. Between the trimmed V and J ends, which lost 1 base and 0 bases, there was a span of 8 bases. Here the CDR3 DNA reads TGCGCCAGCAGCTTGTCACAGTACTCCTACGAGCAGTACTTC. Its translation: CASSLSQYSYEQYF.

The sample holds one count of this clone. The sample holds other DNA sequences that translate to the same CDR3. This chain joins TRBV28 and TRBJ1-5, with 9 bases aligning to TRBD1. The CDR3 extends over 15 amino acids. Trimming at V came to 3 bases and at J to 4 bases, leaving 4 bases not matched to a gene. Germline V gene sequence: CDR1 MDHEN, CDR2 SYDVKM. The CDR3 spells CASSLGQGLNQPQHF. The CDR3 DNA follows: TGTGCCAGCAGTTTGGGACAGGGCCTGAATCAGCCCCAGCATTTT.

The chain couples TRBV12-5 to TRBJ2-5, with D perhaps TRBD2 (5 bases). This CDR3 has 13 amino acids. Trimming shortened V by 1 base and J by 7 bases, and 10 bases separated the two germline ends. Germline CDR1 and CDR2: LGHNT and FRNRAP. CDR3 in amino acids: CASGLAGSGTQYF. Written as DNA, the CDR3 is TGTGCTAGTGGTTTGGCGGGGTCGGGGACCCAGTACTTC.

The V and J genes are TRBV25-1 and TRBJ1-1; TRBD1 aligns across 9 bases. This CDR3 spans 15 amino acids. Germline V gene sequence: CDR1 MGHDK, CDR2 SYGVNS. J lost 4 bases, V lost 7 bases, and 10 bases had no gene match. CDR3 DNA: TGTGCCAGCACACTTACAGGGGGCGCTTCCACTGAAGCTTTCTTT. It specifies CASTLTGGASTEAFF.

The J gene is TRBJ2-2, the V gene TRBV6-1; 8 bases map to TRBD2. There are 14 residues in the CDR3. V dropped 8 bases and J dropped 7; count of bases not matched to a gene: 9. The germline V gene has CDR1 MNHNS and CDR2 SASEGT. CDR3 in DNA: TGTGCCAGCGGCGGGGCGGGAGGTGTCGGGGAGCTGTTTTTT. Its protein is CASGGAGGVGELFF.

The chain has TRBV10-2 and TRBJ1-1; D is perhaps TRBD1 (5 bases). Looked up from germline, CDR1 is WSHSY and CDR2 is SAAADI. CDR3 length: 15 amino acids. V was shortened by 2 bases and J by 3 bases, with 13 bases between the two germline ends. CDR3 nucleotide sequence: TGCGCCAGCAGTGAGGGGTCGGGGGGTTACACTGAAGCTTTCTTT. It yields the protein CASSEGSGGYTEAFF.

This clone occurred once. The chain has TRBV14 and TRBJ2-7; tentatively, D is TRBD1 (5 bases). Trimming took off 3 bases at V and 6 bases at J, with 12 bases between the two ends. Per germline, CDR1 SGHDN and CDR2 FVKESK. This CDR3 is 13 amino acids long. The DNA for the CDR3 is TGTGCCAGCAGCCATCAGGGCTTCGGCGAGCAGTACTTC. Its protein is CASSHQGFGEQYF.

This chain uses TRBV7-2 with TRBJ1-4; maybe TRBD1 (5 bases). This CDR3 contains 16 residues. V lost 4 bases to trimming and J lost 0 bases, with 12 bases between them. CDR1 and CDR2 (germline): SGHTA, FQGNSA. The CDR3 DNA reads TGTGCCAGCAGCTCCCAGGGAATAGCAACTAATGAAAAACTGTTTTTT. This translates into CASSSQGIATNEKLFF.

V gene TRBV5-8 combines with J gene TRBJ2-5, with D unresolved. This CDR3 contains 13 residues. In germline, CDR1 is SGHTS, CDR2 YDEGEE. The V gene lost 2 bases and the J gene lost 2 bases, with 7 bases spanning the gap. The CDR3: CASSFRVQETQYF. The DNA of the CDR3 is TGTGCCAGCAGCTTTCGGGTACAAGAGACCCAGTACTTC.

This clone was recorded only once. The chain carries TRBV28 and TRBJ1-2; no reliable D call. From germline, CDR1 is MDHEN and CDR2 SYDVKM. The V end was cut by 7 bases, the J end by 1 base, with 10 bases between. The CDR3 runs to 13 residues. DNA of the CDR3: TGTGCCAGCATGATGGCAGTTAACTATGGCTACACCTTC. Its protein is CASMMAVNYGYTF.

The CDR3 sequence is CASSLITNEQFF. The CDR3 DNA is TGTGCCAGCAGTTTAATCACCAATGAGCAGTTCTTC. The chain couples TRBV28 to TRBJ2-1; no clear D gene. CDR1 and CDR2 from the germline V gene are MDHEN and SYDVKM. The CDR3 is 12 residues long. V was cut by 2 bases and J by 6 bases, with 5 bases left in between.

This clone is a singleton in its sample. This rearrangement joins TRBV7-9 to TRBJ2-3; 7 bases match TRBD2. The germline V gene encodes CDR1 SEHNR and CDR2 FQNEAQ (reference sequence). The J segment lost 6 bases and the V segment lost 3 bases, leaving 9 bases of the junction unmatched. This CDR3 spans 15 amino acids. This chain's CDR3 is CASSLTGTILDTQYF. Here the CDR3 DNA reads TGTGCCAGCAGCTTGACCGGGACTATCCTGGATACGCAGTATTTT. The whole variable domain, remainder taken from reference TRBV7-9 and TRBJ2-3, is DTGVSQNPRHKITKRGQNVTFRCDPISEHNRLYWYRQTLGQGPEFLTYFQNEAQLEKSRLLSDRFSAERPKGSFSTLEIQRTEQGDSAMYLCASSLTGTILDTQYFGPGTRLTVL.

This clone was seen only once. V is TRBV9 and J is TRBJ2-1; 10 bases align to TRBD2. Germline V gene lookup returns CDR1 SGDLS and CDR2 YYNGEE. The CDR3 has 16 amino acids. The V segment lost 3 bases and the J segment 3 bases; nucleotides outside the gene matches: 6. The CDR3 region is CASSAYSGRYYNEQFF. DNA of the CDR3: TGTGCCAGCAGCGCATATAGCGGGAGGTACTACAATGAGCAGTTCTTC.

The genes are TRBV7-2 and TRBJ1-1; no reliable D call. CDR1 is SGHTA and CDR2 is FQGNSA in the germline V gene. V shed 1 base and J shed 1 base, with 7 bases lying between them. CDR3 length: 14 amino acids. The CDR3 is CASSLDGGNTEAFF. The CDR3, as DNA: TGTGCCAGCAGCTTAGATGGCGGGAACACTGAAGCTTTCTTT.

On this clone itself: Other DNA sequences in this specimen translate into the identical CDR3. The chain joins TRBV4-2 to TRBJ2-7; 12 bases align to TRBD2. The CDR3 contains 15 residues. Trimming at V came to 0 bases and at J to 7 bases, leaving 4 bases not matched to a gene. Germline V lookup: CDR1 LGHNA, CDR2 YNFKEQ. The CDR3 reads CASSQDLAGGYEQYF. The CDR3 DNA follows: TGTGCCAGCAGCCAAGATCTAGCGGGAGGGTATGAGCAGTACTTC.

CDR3 amino acids: CASSFGGTGTEQYF. Written as DNA, the CDR3 is TGTGCCAGCAGCTTTGGCGGGACGGGAACCGAGCAGTACTTC. This chain connects TRBV5-4 to TRBJ2-7; maybe TRBD2 (6 bases). The germline V and J ends were trimmed by 2 bases and 6 bases, with 15 bases remaining between them. Germline loops: CDR1 SGHNT, CDR2 YYREEE (reference sequence). The CDR3 contains 14 residues.

The V call is TRBV10-3, the J call TRBJ2-1, with a tentative D call TRBD2 (6 bases). Germline CDR1 reads ENHRY; CDR2 reads SYGVKD. CDR3 length: 16 amino acids. V was pared by 3 bases and J by 7 bases, with 19 bases between. The CDR3 loop reads CAISEVPGLRRNEQFF. The CDR3 region has the DNA TGTGCCATCAGTGAAGTTCCAGGACTAAGGAGGAATGAGCAGTTCTTC.

The chain links TRBV7-2 to TRBJ2-1, with 10 bases fitting TRBD2. This CDR3 has 12 residues. Germline CDR1 SGHTA, CDR2 FQGNSA. V shed 4 bases, J shed 13 bases, and the junction held 4 bases outside the gene matches. DNA for the CDR3: TGTGCCAGCAGCTCGAGCGGGAGGGCCCAGTTCTTC. This sequence encodes CASSSSGRAQFF.

V usage is TRBV19 and J usage is TRBJ1-2; D gene ambiguous. There are 14 residues in the CDR3. CDR1 is LNHDA, CDR2 SQIVND, per germline (reference sequence). V lost 7 bases, J lost 0 bases, and 12 bases lay in between. The CDR3 protein is CASIISAANYGYTF. The DNA for the CDR3 is TGTGCCAGTATCATATCGGCGGCTAACTATGGCTACACCTTC.